The T cell receptor (beta chain) under discussion was sequenced for a study of CD4 T cells in relation to SARS-CoV-2 and coronaviruses. Background on the study: PBMCs were cultured with antigen for about eleven days before TCR beta sequencing.

The assay was immunoSEQ multiplex PCR, and TCRdb's table has in-frame clones only and misses some. The table records about 25,000 clones, 75% to 80% of them present only once. The CDR3 spans 13 residues. Germline V gene lookup returns CDR1 LNHDA and CDR2 SQIVND (reference sequence). V lost 8 bases to trimming and J lost 5 bases, with 13 bases between them. The unexposed donors gave CD4+ T cells in about 2011-2018, prior to COVID-19. CD4+ T cells were isolated from the cells after nine to eleven days of culture. Overall study results and limits: Each donor contributed either pre-pandemic or post-infection samples, not both. SARS-CoV-2-driven expansion was significantly weaker in crossreactive than monoreactive clones.

As to this clone: The antigen remains undetermined.

The specimen sequenced was CD4+ T cells from PBMCs, cultured in vitro. The gene calls are TRBV19 and TRBJ1-5, with D unclear. The sequence was obtained from a human donor in good health. The CDR3 loop reads CASRGRLDQPQHF. The CDR3 region has the DNA TGTGCCAGTCGCGGACGGCTGGATCAGCCCCAGCATTTT.